The rows below give T cell receptor beta chains drawn from one sample of a study of cytomegalovirus exposure and HLA in healthy donors. TCRdb's table, derived via immunoSEQ multiplex PCR, lists solely in-frame clones and lacks some. Its listing shows 100,000 to 150,000 clones. Sequencing was performed on PBMCs. These receptors originate from a woman between 40 and 50 years old in good health and CMV-seropositive. CDR3s include the opening cysteine and the closing phenylalanine or tryptophan. A D gene is named only where the DNA matches it firmly.

NA	TRBV28	TRBJ2-7	CASSFFQGTYEQYF	TGTGCCAGCAGTTTCTTTCAGGGTACGTACGAGCAGTACTTC
TRBD1	TRBV7-2	TRBJ2-7	CASSLRQGASYEQYF	TGTGCCAGCAGCTTAAGACAGGGGGCCTCCTACGAGCAGTACTTC
NA	TRBV5-4	TRBJ2-1	CASSLVVGQPNEQFF	TGTGCCAGCAGCTTGGTCGTAGGACAACCGAATGAGCAGTTCTTC
NA	TRBV18	TRBJ2-2	CASSRVRGALNTGELFF	TGTGCCAGCTCACGCGTCAGGGGGGCCCTGAACACCGGGGAGCTGTTTTTT
TRBD2	TRBV29-1	TRBJ2-7	CSVASRGGNSYEQYF	TGCAGCGTTGCCTCGCGGGGGGGGAACTCCTACGAGCAGTACTTC
NA	TRBV30	TRBJ1-2	CAWSVAGDAGYTF	TGTGCCTGGAGTGTAGCCGGGGATGCTGGCTACACCTTC
TRBD1	TRBV5-1	TRBJ1-2	CASSLGDSYGYTF	TGCGCCAGCAGCTTGGGGGACAGCTATGGCTACACCTTC
TRBD1	TRBV19	TRBJ2-7	CASSISGGRGEQYF	TGTGCCAGTAGTATCTCAGGGGGCCGCGGCGAGCAGTACTTC
NA	TRBV19	TRBJ2-1	CASSIPGYNEQFF	TGTGCCAGTAGTATTCCAGGGTACAATGAGCAGTTCTTC
NA	TRBV19	TRBJ1-5	CASSPGQGNQPQHF	TGTGCCAGTAGCCCCGGGCAGGGTAATCAGCCCCAGCATTTT
NA	TRBV27	TRBJ1-2	CASSPTGRLGGYTF	TGTGCCAGCAGCCCCACGGGGAGACTTGGAGGCTACACCTTC
NA	TRBV27	TRBJ1-1	CASIFAFLRPGDTEAFF	TGTGCCAGCATCTTTGCCTTCCTAAGGCCGGGAGACACTGAAGCTTTCTTT
TRBD1	TRBV6-5	TRBJ1-1	CASRISGQVNTEAFF	TGTGCCAGCAGGATTTCTGGACAGGTGAACACTGAAGCTTTCTTT
TRBD2	TRBV19	TRBJ2-7	CASSIRAGGSYEQYF	TGTGCCAGTAGTATCCGAGCGGGAGGATCCTACGAGCAGTACTTC
TRBD1	TRBV30	TRBJ1-3	CAWSVTSDRGPPSSGNTIYF	TGTGCCTGGAGTGTAACTAGTGACAGGGGGCCCCCGAGCTCTGGAAACACCATATATTTT
TRBD1	TRBV7-3	TRBJ2-7	CASSRGQGDEQYF	TGTGCCAGCAGCCGCGGACAGGGCGACGAGCAGTACTTC
TRBD1	TRBV19	TRBJ2-3	CASSIVSGGADTQYF	TGTGCCAGTAGTATAGTGTCAGGGGGCGCAGATACGCAGTATTTT
NA	TRBV5-1	TRBJ2-2	CASSSPTSGELFF	TGCGCCAGCAGCTCCCCCACTAGCGGGGAGCTGTTTTTT
TRBD2	TRBV6-5	TRBJ2-1	CASSLGLAAYNEQFF	TGTGCCAGCAGTCTAGGACTAGCGGCCTACAATGAGCAGTTCTTC
TRBD1	TRBV16	TRBJ2-7	CASSPLRDRGSYEQYF	TGTGCCAGCAGCCCACTAAGGGACAGGGGGTCCTACGAGCAGTACTTC
TRBD1	TRBV11-3	TRBJ2-7	CASSLGTGVSYEQYF	TGTGCCAGCAGCTTAGGGACAGGGGTCTCCTACGAGCAGTACTTC
NA	TRBV11-1	TRBJ2-1	CASAPTGNFNEQFF	TGTGCCAGCGCCCCAACAGGGAACTTCAATGAGCAGTTCTTC
NA	TRBV7-9	TRBJ2-7	CASSLGQGKSSYEQYF	TGTGCCAGCAGCTTAGGGCAGGGCAAGAGCTCCTACGAGCAGTACTTC
TRBD2	TRBV7-9	TRBJ2-3	CASSLSGRDTQYF	TGTGCCAGCAGCTTAAGCGGGAGGGATACGCAGTATTTT